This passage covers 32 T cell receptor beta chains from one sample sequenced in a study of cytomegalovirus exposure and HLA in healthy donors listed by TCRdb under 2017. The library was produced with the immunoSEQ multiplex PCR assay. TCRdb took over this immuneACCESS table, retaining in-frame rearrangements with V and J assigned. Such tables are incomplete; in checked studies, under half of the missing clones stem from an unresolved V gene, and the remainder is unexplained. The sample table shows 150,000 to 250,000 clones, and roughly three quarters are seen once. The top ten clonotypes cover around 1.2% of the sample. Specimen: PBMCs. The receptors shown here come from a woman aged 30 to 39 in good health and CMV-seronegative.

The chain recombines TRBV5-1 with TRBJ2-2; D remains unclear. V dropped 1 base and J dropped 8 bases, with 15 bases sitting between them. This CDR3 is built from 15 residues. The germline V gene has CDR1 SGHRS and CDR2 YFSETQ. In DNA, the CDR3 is TGCGCCAGCAGCTTGTCTCGTATGAGGATAGGGGAGCTGTTTTTT. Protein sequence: CASSLSRMRIGELFF.

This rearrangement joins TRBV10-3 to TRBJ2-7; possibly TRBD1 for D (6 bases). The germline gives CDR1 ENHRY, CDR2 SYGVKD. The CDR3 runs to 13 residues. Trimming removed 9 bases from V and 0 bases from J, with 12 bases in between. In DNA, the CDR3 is TGTGCCATTGAGGGGGACCACTCCTACGAGCAGTACTTC. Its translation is CAIEGDHSYEQYF.

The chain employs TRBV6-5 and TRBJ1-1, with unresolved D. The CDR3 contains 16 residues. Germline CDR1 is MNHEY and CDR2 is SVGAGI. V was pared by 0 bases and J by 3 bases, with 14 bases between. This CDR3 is CASSYSRDTGYTEAFF. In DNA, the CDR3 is TGTGCCAGCAGTTACTCGCGGGATACGGGGTACACTGAAGCTTTCTTT.

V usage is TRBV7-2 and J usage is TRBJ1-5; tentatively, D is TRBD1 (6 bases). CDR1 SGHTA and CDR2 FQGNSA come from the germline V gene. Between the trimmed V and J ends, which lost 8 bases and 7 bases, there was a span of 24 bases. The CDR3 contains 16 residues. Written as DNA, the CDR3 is TGTGCCAGCGGCCCCGGGACACAGGACTTCGGACAGCCCCAGCATTTT. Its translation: CASGPGTQDFGQPQHF.

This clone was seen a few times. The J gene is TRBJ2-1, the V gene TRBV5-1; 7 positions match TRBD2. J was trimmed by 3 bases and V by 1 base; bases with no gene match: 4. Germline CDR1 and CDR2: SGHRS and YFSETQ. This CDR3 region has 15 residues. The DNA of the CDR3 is TGCGCCAGCAGCTTGCGGACTAGTAGCTACAATGAGCAGTTCTTC. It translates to CASSLRTSSYNEQFF.

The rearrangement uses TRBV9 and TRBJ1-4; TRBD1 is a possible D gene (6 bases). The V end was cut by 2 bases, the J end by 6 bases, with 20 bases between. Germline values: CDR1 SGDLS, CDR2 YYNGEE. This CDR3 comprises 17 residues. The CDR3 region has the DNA TGTGCCAGCAGCGTTTCAGGGGCCGAGGGTTTAGATGAAAAACTGTTTTTT. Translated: CASSVSGAEGLDEKLFF.

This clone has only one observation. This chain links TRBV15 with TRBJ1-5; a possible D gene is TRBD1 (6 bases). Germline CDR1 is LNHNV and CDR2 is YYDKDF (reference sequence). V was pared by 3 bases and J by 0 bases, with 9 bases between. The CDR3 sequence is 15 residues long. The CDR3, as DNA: TGTGCCACCAGCAGCGGACAGCATAGCAATCAGCCCCAGCATTTT. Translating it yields CATSSGQHSNQPQHF.

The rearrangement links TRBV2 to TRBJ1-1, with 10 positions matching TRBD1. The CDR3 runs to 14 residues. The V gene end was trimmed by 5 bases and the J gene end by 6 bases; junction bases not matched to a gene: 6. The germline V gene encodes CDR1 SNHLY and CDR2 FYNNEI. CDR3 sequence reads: CASSPDRGIAEAFF. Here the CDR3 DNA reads TGTGCCAGCAGTCCGGACAGGGGGATTGCTGAAGCTTTCTTT.

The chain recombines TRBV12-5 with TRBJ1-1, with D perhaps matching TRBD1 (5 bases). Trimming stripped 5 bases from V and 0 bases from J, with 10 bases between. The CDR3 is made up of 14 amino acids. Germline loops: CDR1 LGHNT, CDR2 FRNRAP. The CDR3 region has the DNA TGTGCTAGTGGTCAGGGTGACATGAACACTGAAGCTTTCTTT. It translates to CASGQGDMNTEAFF. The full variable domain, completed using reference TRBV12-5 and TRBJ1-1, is DARVTQTPRHKVTEMGQEVTMRCQPILGHNTVFWYRQTMMQGLELLAYFRNRAPLDDSGMPKDRFSAEMPDATLATLKIQPSEPRDSAVYFCASGQGDMNTEAFFGQGTRLTVV.

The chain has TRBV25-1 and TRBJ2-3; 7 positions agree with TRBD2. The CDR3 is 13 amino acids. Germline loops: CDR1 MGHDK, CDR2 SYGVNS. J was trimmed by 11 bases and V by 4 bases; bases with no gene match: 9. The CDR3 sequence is CASSGSERGRQYF. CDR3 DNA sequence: TGTGCCAGCAGTGGGTCGGAGCGGGGAAGGCAGTATTTT. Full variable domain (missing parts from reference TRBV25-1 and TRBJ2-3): EADIYQTPRYLVIGTGKKITLECSQTMGHDKMYWYQQDPGMELHLIHYSYGVNSTEKGDLSSESTVSRIRTEHFPLTLESARPSHTSQYLCASSGSERGRQYFGPGTRLTVL.

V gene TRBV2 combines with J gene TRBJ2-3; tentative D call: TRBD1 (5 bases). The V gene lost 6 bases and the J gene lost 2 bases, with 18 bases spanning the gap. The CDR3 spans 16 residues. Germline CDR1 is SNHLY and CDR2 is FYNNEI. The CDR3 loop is CASSTGDSRYTDTQYF. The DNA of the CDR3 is TGTGCCAGCAGCACAGGCGACTCCCGATACACAGATACGCAGTATTTT. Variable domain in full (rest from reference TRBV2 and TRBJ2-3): EPEVTQTPSHQVTQMGQEVILRCVPISNHLYFYWYRQILGQKVEFLVSFYNNEISEKSEIFDDQFSVERPDGSNFTLKIRSTKLEDSAMYFCASSTGDSRYTDTQYFGPGTRLTVL.

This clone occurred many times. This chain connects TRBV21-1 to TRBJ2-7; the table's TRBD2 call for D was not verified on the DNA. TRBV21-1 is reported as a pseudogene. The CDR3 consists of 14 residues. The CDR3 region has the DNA TGTGCCAGCAGCAAAAAAAGCACGAACTACGAGCAGTACTTC. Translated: CASSKKSTNYEQYF.

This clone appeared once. This CDR3 is CASSFAGSNEKLFF. The CDR3 DNA is TGTGCCAGCAGCTTTGCCGGGTCTAATGAAAAACTGTTTTTT. The chain recombines TRBV7-2 with TRBJ1-4, with D hard to call. Germline V gene sequence: CDR1 SGHTA, CDR2 FQGNSA. Trimming pared 3 bases from V and 3 bases from J, leaving 8 bases between. This CDR3 has 14 amino acids.

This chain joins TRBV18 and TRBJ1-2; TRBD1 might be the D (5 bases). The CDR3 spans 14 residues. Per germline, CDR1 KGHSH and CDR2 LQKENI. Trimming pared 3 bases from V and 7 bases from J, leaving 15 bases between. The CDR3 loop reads CASSPPGNSRGYTF. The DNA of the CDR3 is TGTGCCAGCTCACCGCCAGGGAATTCGCGTGGCTACACCTTC.

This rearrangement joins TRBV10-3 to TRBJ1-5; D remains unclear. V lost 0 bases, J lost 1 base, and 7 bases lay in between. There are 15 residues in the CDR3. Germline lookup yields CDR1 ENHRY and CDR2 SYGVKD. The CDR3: CAISESEVSNQPQHF. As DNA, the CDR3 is TGTGCCATCAGTGAGTCGGAGGTGAGCAATCAGCCCCAGCATTTT.

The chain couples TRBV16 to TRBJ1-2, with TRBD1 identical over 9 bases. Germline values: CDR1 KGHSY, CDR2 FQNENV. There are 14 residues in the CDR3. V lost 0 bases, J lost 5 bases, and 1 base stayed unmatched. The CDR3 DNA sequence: TGTGCCAGCAGCCAATCTGGGACAGGGTATGGCTACACCTTC. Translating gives CASSQSGTGYGYTF.

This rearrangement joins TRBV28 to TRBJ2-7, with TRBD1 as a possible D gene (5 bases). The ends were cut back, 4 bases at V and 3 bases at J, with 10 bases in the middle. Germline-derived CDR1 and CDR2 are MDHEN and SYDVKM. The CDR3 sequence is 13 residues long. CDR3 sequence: CASSSPDSYEQYF. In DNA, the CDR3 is TGTGCCAGCAGTTCGCCTGACAGCTACGAGCAGTACTTC.

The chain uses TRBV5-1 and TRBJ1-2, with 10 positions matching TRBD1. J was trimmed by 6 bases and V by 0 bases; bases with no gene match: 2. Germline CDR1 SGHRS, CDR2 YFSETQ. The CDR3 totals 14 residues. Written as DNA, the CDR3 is TGCGCCAGCAGCTTGGGGACAGGGGGAAATGGCTACACCTTC. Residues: CASSLGTGGNGYTF.

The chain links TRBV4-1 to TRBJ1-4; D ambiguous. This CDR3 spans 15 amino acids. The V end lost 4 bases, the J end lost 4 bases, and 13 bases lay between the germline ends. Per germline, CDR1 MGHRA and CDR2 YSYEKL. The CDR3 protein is CASSRKVGSNEKLFF. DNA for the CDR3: TGCGCCAGCAGCCGAAAAGTGGGCAGTAATGAAAAACTGTTTTTT.

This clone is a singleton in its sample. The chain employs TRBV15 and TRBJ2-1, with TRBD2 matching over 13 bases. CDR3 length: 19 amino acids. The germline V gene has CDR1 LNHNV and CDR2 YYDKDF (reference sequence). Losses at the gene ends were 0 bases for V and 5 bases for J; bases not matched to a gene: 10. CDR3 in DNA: TGTGCCACCAGCAGAGATCGGGGACTAGCGGGGTGGATTGACAATGAGCAGTTCTTC. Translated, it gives CATSRDRGLAGWIDNEQFF.

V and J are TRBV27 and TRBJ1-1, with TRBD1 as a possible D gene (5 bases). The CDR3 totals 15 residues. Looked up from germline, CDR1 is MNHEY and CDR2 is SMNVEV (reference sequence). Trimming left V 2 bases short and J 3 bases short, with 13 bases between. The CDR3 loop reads CASSLKWQGHTEAFF. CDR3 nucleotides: TGTGCCAGCAGTTTAAAATGGCAGGGCCACACTGAAGCTTTCTTT.

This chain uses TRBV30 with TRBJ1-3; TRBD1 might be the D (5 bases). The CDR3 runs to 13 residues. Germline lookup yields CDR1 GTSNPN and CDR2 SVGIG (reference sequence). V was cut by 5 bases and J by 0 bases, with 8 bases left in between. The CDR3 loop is CAWDSFSGNTIYF. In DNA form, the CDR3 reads TGTGCCTGGGACAGCTTCTCTGGAAACACCATATATTTT.

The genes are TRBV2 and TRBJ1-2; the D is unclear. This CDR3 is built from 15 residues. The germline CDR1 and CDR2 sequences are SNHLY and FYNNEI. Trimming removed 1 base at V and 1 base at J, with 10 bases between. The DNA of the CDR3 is TGTGCCAGCAGTGAAGTCCGGGTGGGTAACTATGGCTACACCTTC. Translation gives CASSEVRVGNYGYTF.

The CDR3 reads CASSTVAVVRTGELFF. The DNA of the CDR3 is TGTGCCAGCAGCACGGTGGCGGTGGTTAGGACCGGGGAGCTGTTTTTT. V usage is TRBV5-8 and J usage is TRBJ2-2, with D hard to call. CDR1 and CDR2 from the germline V gene are SGHTS and YDEGEE. CDR3 length: 16 residues. Trimming cost V 4 bases and J 5 bases, with 18 bases left between them.

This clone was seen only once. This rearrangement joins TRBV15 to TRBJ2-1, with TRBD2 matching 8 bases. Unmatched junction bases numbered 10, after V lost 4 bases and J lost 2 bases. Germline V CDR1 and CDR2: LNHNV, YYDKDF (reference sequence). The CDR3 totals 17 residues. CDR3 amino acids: CATSTGLAGNTYNEQFF. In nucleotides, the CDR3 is TGTGCCACCAGCACCGGACTAGCCGGAAACACCTACAATGAGCAGTTCTTC.

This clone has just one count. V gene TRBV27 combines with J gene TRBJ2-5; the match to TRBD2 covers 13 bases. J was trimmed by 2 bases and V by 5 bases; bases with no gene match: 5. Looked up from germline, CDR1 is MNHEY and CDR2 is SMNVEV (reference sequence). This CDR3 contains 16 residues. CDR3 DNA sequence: TGTGCCAGCAGTCCCCGGGGACTAGCGGGGCAAGAGACCCAGTACTTC. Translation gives CASSPRGLAGQETQYF.

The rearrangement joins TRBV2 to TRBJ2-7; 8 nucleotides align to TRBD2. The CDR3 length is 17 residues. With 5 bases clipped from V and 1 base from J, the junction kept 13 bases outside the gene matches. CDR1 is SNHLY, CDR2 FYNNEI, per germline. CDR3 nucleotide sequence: TGTGCCAGCAGTCAAAGCGGGGGCCCTCAACTTTCCTACGAGCAGTACTTC. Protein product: CASSQSGGPQLSYEQYF.

This CDR3 reads CAWHPAGGNTQYF. DNA for the CDR3: TGTGCCTGGCACCCAGCGGGGGGGAATACGCAGTATTTT. The rearrangement links TRBV30 to TRBJ2-3, with TRBD2 matching over 10 bases. Unmatched junction bases numbered 6, after V lost 5 bases and J lost 7 bases. Per the germline V gene, CDR1 is GTSNPN and CDR2 is SVGIG (reference sequence). This CDR3 is 13 amino acids long.

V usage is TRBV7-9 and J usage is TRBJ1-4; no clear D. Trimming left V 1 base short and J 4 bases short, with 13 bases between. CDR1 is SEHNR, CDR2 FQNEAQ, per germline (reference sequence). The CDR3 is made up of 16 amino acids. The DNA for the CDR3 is TGTGCCAGCAGCTTAGTAGGTGGGCAGGTTAATGAAAAACTGTTTTTT. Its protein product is CASSLVGGQVNEKLFF. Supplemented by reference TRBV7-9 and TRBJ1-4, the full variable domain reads DTGVSQNPRHKITKRGQNVTFRCDPISEHNRLYWYRQTLGQGPEFLTYFQNEAQLEKSRLLSDRFSAERPKGSFSTLEIQRTEQGDSAMYLCASSLVGGQVNEKLFFGSGTQLSVL.

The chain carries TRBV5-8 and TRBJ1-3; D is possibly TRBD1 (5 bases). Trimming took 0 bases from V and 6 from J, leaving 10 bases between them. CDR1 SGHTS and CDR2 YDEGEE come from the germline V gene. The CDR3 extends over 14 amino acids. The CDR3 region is CASSLEGRQNTIYF. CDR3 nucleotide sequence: TGTGCCAGCAGCTTGGAGGGGCGGCAAAACACCATATATTTT.

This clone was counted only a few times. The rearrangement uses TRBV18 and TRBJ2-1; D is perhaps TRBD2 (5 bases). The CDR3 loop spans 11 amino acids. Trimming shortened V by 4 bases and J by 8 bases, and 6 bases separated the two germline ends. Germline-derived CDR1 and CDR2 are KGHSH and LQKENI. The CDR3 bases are TGTGCCAGCTCACAGGGAGATGAGCAGTTCTTC. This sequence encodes CASSQGDEQFF.

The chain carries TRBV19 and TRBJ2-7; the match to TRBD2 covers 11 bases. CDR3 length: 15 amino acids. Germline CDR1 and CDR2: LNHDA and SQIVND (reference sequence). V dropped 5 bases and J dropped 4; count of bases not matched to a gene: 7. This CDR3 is CASSLTSGVVYEQYF. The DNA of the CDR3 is TGTGCCAGTAGTTTGACTAGCGGGGTTGTGTACGAGCAGTACTTC.